The source of this T cell receptor (beta chain) is a study of OX40 agonist ivuxolimab in advanced cancers. General notes on the study: Ivuxolimab was a fully human IgG2 agonistic monoclonal antibody targeting the costimulatory receptor OX40 (CD134). Intravenous ivuxolimab was administered to patients every 2 weeks at six dose levels: 0.01, 0.1, 0.3, 1.5, 3 and 10 mg/kg. Among the approximately 54 dose-escalation patients, approximately 20 had hepatocellular carcinoma, about 15 melanoma, 9 renal cell carcinoma and 9 head and neck cancer. In the dose-escalation cohort, around four fifths of patients were male, and the mean age was approximately 64 years, with a range of roughly 20 to 85. Prior anti-PD-1, anti-PD-L1 or anti-CTLA-4 therapy was permitted, and less than 45% of dose-escalation patients had received checkpoint inhibitors. Partial responses occurred in three dose-escalation patients, of whom one had hepatocellular carcinoma and two had cutaneous melanoma. Peripheral TCRbeta sequencing was intended to test whether TCR sequence diversity was altered and clonal T-cell expansion was caused by ivuxolimab. The paper covers the monotherapy dose-escalation part of the phase I ivuxolimab trial, which included N of about 50 patients. What the research found in general, with its limitations: After ivuxolimab, more expanded clones were found on average in CD8+ T cells than in CD4+ T cells. At doses from 0.1 to 3.0 mg/kg, clonal expansion was seen in both CD4+ and CD8+ blood T cells between baseline and week 6. Low levels of normalized T-cell clonal expansion were also shown by some nonresponding patients. The antigen specificity of the peripheral T cells that underwent clonal expansion was not determined. In the 0.1-3.0 mg/kg groups, partial responders were among the patients with the lowest normalized peripheral clonal expansion, particularly in CD8+ T cells.

To sequence the TCRbeta CDR3 region, genomic DNA was isolated from the sorted cells. The immunoSEQ Assay was used to sequence the TCRbeta CDR3 regions. Imported from immuneACCESS, the table was reduced by TCRdb to in-frame sequences with V and J called. These copies leave out some clones; in studies compared against another copy, an unresolved V gene accounts for under half, and the cause of the remainder is not known. The sample profile shows roughly 100,000 clones; about 84% of them were found once. Less than 6% of the sample is taken by the ten largest. On this clone itself: Its antigen target is currently unknown. No much larger clone exists at a distance of one base, and base qualities are not known.

Trimming accounts for 2 bases at V and 3 bases at J, while the number of junction bases matched to no gene is 8. The CDR3 spans 17 residues, from the cysteine through the phenylalanine. Here the CDR3 DNA is all that survives: 51 bases in frame from base 1. From a lookup of the germline V gene (reference sequence), CDR1 and CDR2 are MNHEY and SMNVEV. Patients with autoimmune disease history or receiving systemic immunosuppression were excluded from the trial. Peripheral blood for TCR sequencing was collected from all dose cohorts at baseline, on cycle 4 day 1, and on cycle 7 day 1. Samples came from an open-label, multicenter, first-in-human phase I dose-escalation trial of ivuxolimab. Adults with locally advanced or metastatic melanoma, renal cell carcinoma, hepatocellular carcinoma or head and neck squamous cell carcinoma were enrolled in the trial. Before TCR sequencing, CD4+ T cells and CD8+ T cells from peripheral blood were sorted into separate populations.

The sample in question was CD4+ or CD8+ T cells sorted from blood, obtained in a trial of the OX40 agonist ivuxolimab. This TCR came from an adult with an advanced solid tumor such as melanoma, head and neck, liver or kidney cancer. The sequence is built from TRBV27 and TRBJ1-3, and 9 junctional nucleotides match TRBD1. The CDR3 is CASSLTGGELFGNTIYF. In nucleotide form, the sequence is TGTGCCAGCAGTTTAACAGGGGGCGAACTTTTTGGAAACACCATATATTTT.